This record concerns one TCR beta chain sequence. These data belong to a study of blood T cell repertoires in COVID-19. Study overall: Researchers got acute and convalescent COVID-19 samples from the United States, Italy and Spain. Sample material is recorded as cDNA or gDNA derived from T cells, B-cell-depleted T cells, or PBMCs.

As handled by the study authors: Estimation of nucleated cell counts relied on the amplification of reference gene primers. Sequencing used immunoSEQ multiplex PCR; TCRdb keeps in-frame clones, though not all of them. V and J calls and clone size come straight from that table; D and trimming were deduced from the DNA. The table shows about 270,000 clones, with about 89% occurring only once. The sequencing sample was made of peripheral blood. This clonotype originated in a man aged 40-55 years with active or convalescent COVID-19.

CDR3 protein: CAWTGQSSYEQYF. The CDR3 DNA sequence: TGTGCCTGGACTGGACAGAGCTCCTACGAGCAGTACTTC. The V gene is TRBV30, the J gene TRBJ2-7; weak D call: TRBD1 (6 bases). The V and J ends lost 4 bases and 0 bases respectively, with 10 bases between them. Germline values: CDR1 GTSNPN, CDR2 SVGIG (reference sequence). The CDR3 is 13 residues long.